This T cell receptor (beta chain) appears in the sequencing data of a study of CD8+ T cells in alopecia areata (dated by TCRdb to the late 2010s). In the study overall: To study T cell clonal expansion in alopecia areata, the researchers applied high-throughput TCRbeta sequencing to both the C3H/HeJ mouse model and human patients. TCRbeta CDR3 regions were amplified by immunoSEQ multiplex PCR with 35 Vbeta forward and 13 Jbeta reverse primers. Clonality in the scalp was compared among normal scalp (n=4), patchy alopecia areata scalp (n=8), and alopecia totalis/universalis scalp (n=8). Human TCRbeta sequencing covered scalp tissue and sorted CD4+ and CD8+ peripheral blood T cells from patchy and totalis/universalis alopecia areata patients and healthy controls. RNA came from the PAXgene miRNA kit for fixed scalp, the miRNeasy kit for PBMCs, and the RNeasy kit for mouse skin. Paper-wide results and their limitations: Compared with normal scalp, lesional scalp, particularly in alopecia totalis/universalis, had higher clonality and more expanded CD8+ clones, which suggests antigenic drive. Resident alphabeta T cells in normal human skin are also sequenced, complicating scalp TCR repertoire analysis, unlike mouse skin dominated by gammadelta T cells. Shared TCR sequences between patients were less evident than in mice, which may be partly attributable to HLA diversity in the patient population.

After PBMCs were isolated by density centrifugation and stained for CD3, CD4 and CD8, a FACSAria was used to sort CD4+ and CD8+ T cells. Unaffected controls provided scalp biopsies and blood samples. From cysteine to phenylalanine, the CDR3 is 18 amino acids long. Just the 54-base CDR3 DNA is kept, in frame starting at base 1. Sequences SGHDT (CDR1) and YYEEEE (CDR2) are obtained from the germline V gene. Trimming removed 0 bases from V and 0 bases from J, leaving 16 bases between the germline ends. In this sample, this clone turned up a few times. Its binding antigen is unknown. Base quality data are lacking; no much larger clone is found one base away. The receptor library was made with the immunoSEQ multiplex PCR assay. RNA was extracted from all samples and reverse transcribed into cDNA as template for TCR sequencing. SuperScript III was used for first-strand cDNA synthesis, primed with a 2:1 mix of oligo-dT and random hexamers. A synthetic immune receptor repertoire was used to measure amplification bias, and any remaining bias was corrected computationally. The authors' pipeline ran thus. Raw reads were preprocessed for error removal, and CDR3 was defined according to IMGT conventions as running from the conserved cysteine to phenylalanine. To get clonality, Shannon entropy was normalized by log2 of the number of productive unique TCRs and the result was subtracted from 1. Whether each scalp clone was CD4 or CD8 was inferred by checking scalp TCRbeta sequences against the CD4 and CD8 repertoires from sorted blood. TCRdb limited this immuneACCESS table to in-frame rearrangements with V and J called. A share of clones is missing; checked studies link under half to unresolved V genes, and the rest is unexplained. The V and J calls and clone size are taken from that table; D and trimming were inferred from the DNA. Within this sample are 100,000 to 120,000 clones, with 59% of them counted one time only. 20% to 25% of the sample is in the top ten clones.

Sequencing used CD8+ T cells sorted from blood. This sequence originates from a human donor in good health. The chain links TRBV5-6 with TRBJ1-3; the D gene is not confidently resolved. The CDR3 is CASSLEAGSWNSGNTIYF. The sequence in DNA is TGTGCCAGCAGCTTGGAGGCGGGTAGTTGGAACTCTGGAAACACCATATATTTT.